Below are 14 T cell receptor beta chains sequenced from a single sample in a study of T cell repertoires in cytomegalovirus infection. The antigens of these receptors remain unknown. Each CDR3 protein is one row after TCRdb ran MiXCR on the reads. Here the sample spans about 35,000 distinct CDR3 sequences, about 52% being singletons. Sequencing used CD8+ T cells from cultured PBMCs, obtained from culture after CMV antigen stimulation. The origin of the receptors is a human donor in good health (CMV status not recorded). Some clones in this sample may be carry-over from other donors' samples.

The chain joins TRBV5-1 to TRBJ2-3; the D is unclear. Trimming removed 1 base from V and 4 bases from J, with 10 bases in between. This CDR3 has 14 residues. CDR1 SGHRS and CDR2 YFSETQ come from the germline V gene. The CDR3, as DNA: TGCGCCAGCAGCTTGCCCCTTGGGGCAGATACGCAGTATTTT. Encoded protein: CASSLPLGADTQYF.

CDR3 sequence reads: CASSLEGPLAKNIQYF. The CDR3 DNA follows: TGTGCCAGCAGCTTAGAGGGACCCCTAGCCAAAAACATTCAGTACTTC. The V gene is TRBV7-8, the J gene TRBJ2-4; tentatively, D is TRBD1 or TRBD2 (5 bases each). Germline CDR1 reads SGHVS; CDR2 reads FQNEAQ. This CDR3 has 16 residues. V lost 1 base and J lost 0, with 10 bases in between. Full variable domain (remainder filled in from reference TRBV7-8 and TRBJ2-4): GAGVSQSPRYKVAKRGQDVALRCDPISGHVSLFWYQQALGQGPEFLTYFQNEAQLDKSGLPSDRFFAERPEGSVSTLKIQRTQQEDSAVYLCASSLEGPLAKNIQYFGAGTRLSVL.

V is TRBV4-1 and J is TRBJ1-1, with 9 bases fitting TRBD1. V gave up 5 bases and J gave up 6 bases; unmatched junction bases: 10. The germline CDR1 and CDR2 sequences are MGHRA and YSYEKL. The CDR3 spans 15 residues. CDR3 in amino acids: CASSFRTGERSEAFF. CDR3 sequence (DNA): TGCGCCAGCAGCTTCCGGACAGGGGAGAGGTCTGAAGCTTTCTTT.

This chain connects TRBV2 to TRBJ2-1, with 9 bases fitting TRBD1. From germline, CDR1 is SNHLY and CDR2 FYNNEI. The CDR3 totals 16 residues. V shed 6 bases and J 8 bases; nucleotides not matched to a gene: 14. The CDR3 protein is CASRPTGTGIHYEQFF. The CDR3 nucleotides read TGTGCCAGCAGACCCACCGGGACAGGGATTCATTATGAGCAGTTCTTC. The complete variable domain, with remaining parts taken from reference TRBV2 and TRBJ2-1, reads EPEVTQTPSHQVTQMGQEVILRCVPISNHLYFYWYRQILGQKVEFLVSFYNNEISEKSEIFDDQFSVERPDGSNFTLKIRSTKLEDSAMYFCASRPTGTGIHYEQFFGPGTRLTVL.

The chain carries TRBV24-1 and TRBJ2-1; a weak D match, TRBD1 (5 bases). The CDR3 contains 14 residues. The germline CDR1 and CDR2 sequences are KGHDR and SFDVKD. V shed 9 bases and J shed 8 bases, with 19 bases lying between them. CDR3 sequence: CATSPGSARDEQFF. The CDR3 DNA sequence: TGTGCCACCTCACCAGGGTCCGCTCGCGATGAGCAGTTCTTC.

The chain carries TRBV7-9 and TRBJ2-7, with 9 positions matching TRBD1. CDR3 length: 15 amino acids. The J segment lost 7 bases and the V segment lost 1 base, leaving 8 bases of the junction unmatched. CDR1 and CDR2 (germline): SEHNR, FQNEAQ (reference sequence). CDR3 sequence reads: CASSLGTGALGEQYF. CDR3 bases: TGTGCCAGCAGCTTAGGGACAGGGGCCCTCGGGGAGCAGTACTTC.

The chain links TRBV5-6 to TRBJ2-1; TRBD2 agrees at 7 bases. Germline CDR1 and CDR2: SGHDT and YYEEEE. The CDR3 spans 14 residues. V was pared by 3 bases and J by 3 bases, with 3 bases of the junction left unmatched. CDR3 residues: CASSSGLFYNEQFF. The CDR3 nucleotides are TGTGCCAGCAGCTCGGGACTATTCTACAATGAGCAGTTCTTC.

V gene TRBV2 combines with J gene TRBJ2-7; D not certain. V was trimmed by 3 bases and J by 4 bases, leaving 10 bases between them. This CDR3 spans 13 amino acids. Germline CDR1 SNHLY, CDR2 FYNNEI. The CDR3 nucleotides read TGTGCCAGCAGTGACATACAGCTGTACGAGCAGTACTTC. Its translation: CASSDIQLYEQYF.

The gene calls are TRBV27 and TRBJ1-2; a possible D gene is TRBD1 (6 bases). Trimming took 0 bases from V and 4 from J, leaving 9 bases between them. Germline CDR1 is MNHEY and CDR2 is SMNVEV (reference sequence). This CDR3 has 14 amino acids. CDR3 protein: CASSLSQQGYGYTF. The CDR3 region has the DNA TGTGCCAGCAGTTTATCGCAACAGGGCTATGGCTACACCTTC.

This chain uses TRBV12-5 with TRBJ1-1; D gene uncertain. Germline CDR1 is LGHNT and CDR2 is FRNRAP. CDR3 length: 12 residues. The ends were cut back, 5 bases at V and 1 base at J, with 5 bases in the middle. The chain's CDR3 is CASGPSNTEAFF. CDR3 nucleotides: TGTGCTAGTGGTCCCTCGAACACTGAAGCTTTCTTT.

This chain uses TRBV27 with TRBJ1-5; possibly TRBD1 for D (5 bases). The CDR3 runs 14 residues. The germline V and J ends were trimmed by 0 bases and 4 bases, with 7 bases remaining between them. Germline loops: CDR1 MNHEY, CDR2 SMNVEV (reference sequence). The CDR3 reads CASSLSRENQPQHF. In DNA, the CDR3 is TGTGCCAGCAGTTTATCCAGGGAGAATCAGCCCCAGCATTTT.

This clonotype was detected a few times. The V gene is TRBV11-3, the J gene TRBJ2-5; 7 bases are shared with TRBD1. Unmatched junction bases numbered 3, after V lost 3 bases and J lost 2 bases. Germline CDR1 SGHNT, CDR2 YENEEA. The CDR3 length is 14 residues. The CDR3 DNA reads TGTGCCAGCAGCTTGAGGGGGCGGCAAGAGACCCAGTACTTC. Residues: CASSLRGRQETQYF.

J is TRBJ1-1 and V is TRBV27; weak D call: TRBD1 (5 bases). The CDR3 has 15 amino acids. Trimming removed 6 bases at V and 0 bases at J, with 14 bases between. Germline V gives CDR1 MNHEY, CDR2 SMNVEV (reference sequence). This CDR3 reads CASSLQGVVNTEAFF. The CDR3 DNA is TGTGCCAGCAGCCTCCAGGGCGTTGTGAACACTGAAGCTTTCTTT.

The chain employs TRBV5-6 and TRBJ1-1, with 9 bases matching TRBD1. The CDR3 has 14 residues. Per germline, CDR1 SGHDT and CDR2 YYEEEE. V was clipped by 4 bases and J by 8 bases; unmatched bases: 9. CDR3 sequence (DNA): TGTGCCAGCAGCCTCTCTGGGACAGGGTGGGAAGCTTTCTTT. It is translated as CASSLSGTGWEAFF.